A selection of T cell receptor beta chains follows, all from one sample in a study of blood T cell repertoires in COVID-19. The table came from immunoSEQ multiplex PCR; TCRdb's copy has only in-frame clones and leaves some out. The table lists fewer than 350,000 clones, more than 70% of them singletons. Sequencing was carried out using peripheral blood. These receptors were obtained from a woman in her forties or fifties who had recovered from COVID-19. The CDR3 runs from the conserved cysteine through the conserved F or W. The D gene is left open where the match is weak. The listing skips clone size in some rows; elsewhere it reads once, few, many or a size class.

TRBD2 | TRBJ2-1 | - | TRBV11-1 | TGTGCCAGCAGCAACCCCGGACTAGCGGGTTACAATGAGCAGTTCTTC | CASSNPGLAGYNEQFF
- | TRBJ1-5 | - | TRBV4-3 | TGCGCCAGCAGCCAAGAACGTACAGGGCTTCAGCCCCAGCATTTT | CASSQERTGLQPQHF
TRBD2 | TRBJ2-4 | - | TRBV27 | TGTGCCAGCAGGGGGGGGACGGAAAACATTCAGTACTTC | CASRGGTENIQYF
TRBD1 | TRBJ1-4 | - | TRBV4-1 | TGCGCCAGCAGCAGGGGGCTACGGGCTGCTAATGAAAAACTGTTTTTT | CASSRGLRAANEKLFF
- | TRBJ2-1 | - | TRBV7-9 | TGTGCCAGCAGCGTTGGACAATACAATGAGCAGTTCTTC | CASSVGQYNEQFF
TRBD2 | TRBJ2-7 | - | TRBV5-6 | TGTGCCAGCAGCTGGTGGGGTTGGAGCGGGGGAAACGAGCAGTACTTC | CASSWWGWSGGNEQYF
- | TRBJ1-3 | - | TRBV12-3/TRBV12-4 | TGTGCCAGCGGGAGGTTAGGTGGAAACACCATATATTTT | CASGRLGGNTIYF
TRBD1 | TRBJ1-2 | - | TRBV6-5 | TGTGCCAGCAGTTCTGGACAGGGGGTCTATGGCTACACCTTC | CASSSGQGVYGYTF
- | TRBJ1-1 | - | TRBV19 | TGTGCCAGTAGCTACAGGGAGAACACTGAAGCTTTCTTT | CASSYRENTEAFF
- | TRBJ1-2 | - | TRBV9 | TGTGCCAGCAGCGTAGTGGCAGACTGGCGTTCCTATGGCTACACCTTC | CASSVVADWRSYGYTF
- | TRBJ2-7 | - | TRBV7-9 | TGTGCCAGCAGCTTCCGGGACAACTACGAGCAGTACTTC | CASSFRDNYEQYF
TRBD2 | TRBJ2-1 | - | TRBV7-6 | TGTGCCAGCAGCTTAGGGGCTAGCGGGGGTGGTGAGCAGTTCTTC | CASSLGASGGGEQFF
- | TRBJ1-6 | - | TRBV5-1 | TGCGCCAGCAGCCTGGGGGACCAGGGGTCACCCCTCCACTTT | CASSLGDQGSPLHF
TRBD1 | TRBJ1-1 | - | TRBV11-2 | TGTGCCAGCAGCGGACAGGGGGTCGCGAACACTGAAGCTTTCTTT | CASSGQGVANTEAFF
TRBD1 | TRBJ1-3 | - | TRBV10-3 | TGTGCCACCGAAGGACAGGGAGACGACAAAAACACCATATATTTT | CATEGQGDDKNTIYF
- | TRBJ2-2 | - | TRBV7-9 | TGTGCCAGCAGCCCAAACCTACAGGCCGGAAACACCGGGGAGCTGTTTTTT | CASSPNLQAGNTGELFF
- | TRBJ2-5 | - | TRBV23-1 | TGCGCCAGCAGTCCCCCCCCCGAGGAGACCCAGTACTTC | CASSPPPEETQYF
TRBD2 | TRBJ2-7 | - | TRBV6-5 | TGTGCCAGCAGCTATGACTATAGCGGGAGATACGAGCAGTACTTC | CASSYDYSGRYEQYF
- | TRBJ2-7 | - | TRBV19 | TGTGCCAGTAGTATGGGTCGGGTTAACGAGCAGTACTTC | CASSMGRVNEQYF
TRBD1 | TRBJ2-7 | - | TRBV19 | TGTGCCAGTAGTATAGGTGGTTACAGGGGATCCTACGAGCAGTACTTC | CASSIGGYRGSYEQYF
- | TRBJ2-1 | - | TRBV12-3/TRBV12-4 | TGTGCCAGCAGTTTGGGTAGCCGTTGGGAGCAGTTCTTC | CASSLGSRWEQFF
- | TRBJ1-1 | few | TRBV4-1 | TGCGCCAGCAGCCAAGGACTATTGAACACTGAAGCTTTCTTT | CASSQGLLNTEAFF
TRBD2 | TRBJ2-5 | - | TRBV18 | TGTGCCAGCTCACCTAGCGGGGGGGCGGCGGAGACCCAGTACTTC | CASSPSGGAAETQYF
TRBD1 | TRBJ2-5 | - | TRBV6-5 | TGTGCCAGCAGTTTGGTTCAGGGGGCTTGGGAGACCCAGTACTTC | CASSLVQGAWETQYF
- | TRBJ1-1 | - | TRBV20-1 | TGCAGTGCTAGTCGTAGCATGAACACTGAAGCTTTCTTT | CSASRSMNTEAFF
TRBD1 | TRBJ2-2 | - | TRBV3-1/TRBV3-2 | TGTGCCAGCAGCCTCCGGGACAGGGAATCGGGGGACACCGGGGAGCTGTTTTTT | CASSLRDRESGDTGELFF
- | TRBJ1-3 | few | TRBV7-9 | TGTGCCAGCTCGAGGGAGTTCGGAAACACCATATATTTT | CASSREFGNTIYF
TRBD2 | TRBJ2-3 | - | TRBV4-2 | TGTGCCAGCAGCCAAGACAGGGGAGCGGGAGGGAGCACAGATACGCAGTATTTT | CASSQDRGAGGSTDTQYF
- | TRBJ2-3 | - | TRBV28 | TGTGCCTCCCTGCGGGCGGGGGCTAGCACAGATACGCAGTATTTT | CASLRAGASTDTQYF